Below, 24 T cell receptor beta chains from the same sample are listed, as sequenced in a study of long-term antiretroviral therapy in people with HIV. An immunoSEQ assay, version v3.0, was performed at survey level. Clones were sequenced by immunoSEQ multiplex PCR, and TCRdb holds only the in-frame ones, with some missing. The sample contains 25,000 to 30,000 clones, over 70% of which appear only once. The specimen comprised unsorted PBMCs, sampled 1.1 years before starting antiretroviral therapy. The source of these receptors is a woman in her thirties with HIV.

The chain carries TRBV5-1 and TRBJ2-7, with 10 nucleotides matching TRBD1. The CDR3 is 14 residues long. V was clipped by 2 bases and J by 5 bases; unmatched bases: 4. Germline CDR1 reads SGHRS; CDR2 reads YFSETQ. CDR3 sequence reads: CASSFRDRGDEQYF. CDR3 bases: TGCGCCAGCAGCTTCCGGGACAGGGGCGACGAGCAGTACTTC.

This clone appeared once. V is TRBV6-1 and J is TRBJ2-5; 10 nucleotides align to TRBD2. The CDR3 loop spans 15 amino acids. J was trimmed by 4 bases and V by 4 bases; bases with no gene match: 6. The germline V gene encodes CDR1 MNHNS and CDR2 SASEGT. The CDR3 protein is CASSVGTSDPETQYF. DNA of the CDR3: TGTGCCAGCAGTGTTGGGACTAGCGACCCAGAGACCCAGTACTTC.

This clone appeared once. The chain carries TRBV7-2 and TRBJ1-2; 9 bases agree with TRBD1. The CDR3 has 15 amino acids. The V gene's germline CDR1 is SGHTA and CDR2 FQGNSA. Unmatched junction bases numbered 5, after V lost 1 base and J lost 5 bases. The CDR3 sequence: CASSLVMTGGYGYTF. In DNA form, the CDR3 reads TGTGCCAGCAGCTTAGTAATGACAGGGGGTTATGGCTACACCTTC.

V and J are TRBV9 and TRBJ1-2; D ambiguous. Trimming cost V 0 bases and J 6 bases, with 12 bases left between them. CDR1 and CDR2 from the germline V gene are SGDLS and YYNGEE. The CDR3 is 14 amino acids. CDR3 sequence (DNA): TGTGCCAGCAGCGTAGGCCGGGGATTGCATGGCTACACCTTC. This codes for CASSVGRGLHGYTF.

The chain couples TRBV28 to TRBJ2-5; 8 bases are shared with TRBD2. The CDR3 is 14 residues long. V lost 6 bases to trimming and J lost 4 bases; unmatched junction nucleotides: 7. From germline, CDR1 is MDHEN and CDR2 SYDVKM. CDR3 DNA sequence: TGTGCCAGCAGCCCCGCCGGGGGGGTAGAGACCCAGTACTTC. Translating it yields CASSPAGGVETQYF.

This chain uses TRBV6-6 with TRBJ2-1; D possibly corresponds to TRBD1 (6 bases). This CDR3 comprises 16 residues. Trimming cost V 5 bases and J 3 bases, with 17 bases left between them. Germline lookup yields CDR1 MNHNY and CDR2 SVGAGI (reference sequence). The CDR3 sequence is CASSLQGPPFYNEQFF. CDR3 bases: TGTGCCAGCAGTCTACAGGGCCCCCCTTTCTACAATGAGCAGTTCTTC.

This clone has just a few counts. The chain has TRBV9 and TRBJ2-2; 8 nucleotides align to TRBD1. J gave up 2 bases and V 5 bases, and 2 bases lay outside the gene matches. The CDR3 runs to 14 residues. Per the germline V gene, CDR1 is SGDLS and CDR2 is YYNGEE. CDR3 protein: CASSQGANTGELFF. The CDR3 bases are TGTGCCAGCAGTCAGGGGGCAAACACCGGGGAGCTGTTTTTT.

The chain employs TRBV27 and TRBJ1-6; D possibly corresponds to TRBD1 (5 bases). The germline V and J ends were trimmed by 8 bases and 9 bases, with 17 bases remaining between them. CDR1 and CDR2 (germline): MNHEY, SMNVEV (reference sequence). This CDR3 has 14 amino acids. CDR3 DNA sequence: TGTGCCAGCGTGTCGGGGCTGGGGACTTCACCCCTCCACTTT. Protein product: CASVSGLGTSPLHF.

The chain is built from TRBV6-1 and TRBJ1-1; D is uncertain. This CDR3 is built from 12 residues. Trimming removed 9 bases at V and 0 bases at J, with 8 bases between. Germline V gene lookup returns CDR1 MNHNS and CDR2 SASEGT. This CDR3 reads CASKYVNTEAFF. In DNA, the CDR3 is TGTGCCAGTAAATACGTGAACACTGAAGCTTTCTTT.

V usage is TRBV20-1 and J usage is TRBJ1-1; D is undetermined. The CDR3 extends over 11 amino acids. V shed 1 base and J shed 7 bases, with 7 bases lying between them. The germline V gene has CDR1 DFQATT and CDR2 SNEGSKA (reference sequence). The CDR3 DNA sequence: TGCAGTGCTAGAGGACCCGGTGAAGCTTTCTTT. This encodes CSARGPGEAFF.

The V and J genes are TRBV4-2 and TRBJ1-2; D is unclear. The V and J ends lost 2 bases and 10 bases respectively, with 17 bases between them. There are 14 residues in the CDR3. The germline gives CDR1 LGHNA, CDR2 YNFKEQ. This CDR3 is CASSQNLKEGHYTF. CDR3 in DNA: TGTGCCAGCAGCCAAAATTTAAAGGAGGGCCACTACACCTTC.

The V call is TRBV7-9, the J call TRBJ1-2; D is perhaps TRBD1 (5 bases). CDR3 length: 13 amino acids. V was clipped by 3 bases and J by 5 bases, with 10 bases between them. Per germline, CDR1 SEHNR and CDR2 FQNEAQ (reference sequence). The CDR3 here is CASSFGTPYGYTF. The CDR3 DNA sequence: TGTGCCAGCAGCTTCGGGACTCCATATGGCTACACCTTC.

The rearrangement uses TRBV2 and TRBJ1-6, with TRBD1 identical over 7 bases. CDR1 is SNHLY, CDR2 FYNNEI, per germline. The ends lost 1 base at V and 6 bases at J; junction bases unmatched: 12. The CDR3 runs 18 residues. CDR3 residues: CASSEEHRGSLINSPLHF. Here the CDR3 DNA reads TGTGCCAGCAGTGAAGAGCACAGGGGTTCTCTTATTAATTCACCCCTCCACTTT. The variable domain in full, with the rest retrieved from reference TRBV2 and TRBJ1-6, is EPEVTQTPSHQVTQMGQEVILRCVPISNHLYFYWYRQILGQKVEFLVSFYNNEISEKSEIFDDQFSVERPDGSNFTLKIRSTKLEDSAMYFCASSEEHRGSLINSPLHFGNGTRLTVT.

The V and J genes are TRBV11-3 and TRBJ2-3, with 7 bases lining up with TRBD1. Unmatched junction bases numbered 2, after V lost 4 bases and J lost 1 base. The CDR3 has 14 amino acids. Germline lookup yields CDR1 SGHNT and CDR2 YENEEA. Written as DNA, the CDR3 is TGTGCCAGCAGCTCAGGACAGGGCACAGATACGCAGTATTTT. Protein product: CASSSGQGTDTQYF.

J is TRBJ2-2 and V is TRBV10-2; TRBD2 might be the D (5 bases). Germline V CDR1 and CDR2: WSHSY, SAAADI. CDR3 length: 15 residues. V dropped 6 bases and J dropped 3 bases, with 14 bases sitting between them. The CDR3 protein is CASRLTGTYTGELFF. The CDR3 DNA reads as TGCGCCAGCAGATTGACGGGAACCTACACCGGGGAGCTGTTTTTT.

The rearrangement joins TRBV12-5 to TRBJ2-5; no definite D call. The V end lost 3 bases, the J end lost 2 bases, and 7 bases lay between the germline ends. Per germline, CDR1 LGHNT and CDR2 FRNRAP. The CDR3 contains 13 residues. In DNA, the CDR3 is TGTGCTAGTGGTTTCGGGCCACAAGAGACCCAGTACTTC. As protein: CASGFGPQETQYF.

The V and J genes are TRBV13 and TRBJ1-1, with 8 bases aligning to TRBD1. The germline V gene has CDR1 PRHDT and CDR2 FYEKMQ (reference sequence). The CDR3 totals 15 residues. The V segment lost 5 bases and the J segment 1 base; nucleotides outside the gene matches: 6. The CDR3 spells CASSQRGTGNTEAFF. CDR3 DNA: TGTGCCAGCAGCCAACGGGGGACAGGGAACACTGAAGCTTTCTTT. The variable domain in full, with the rest retrieved from reference TRBV13 and TRBJ1-1, is AAGVIQSPRHLIKEKRETATLKCYPIPRHDTVYWYQQGPGQDPQFLISFYEKMQSDKGSIPDRFSAQQFSDYHSELNMSSLELGDSALYFCASSQRGTGNTEAFFGQGTRLTVV.

V usage is TRBV5-6 and J usage is TRBJ1-3; maybe TRBD1 (5 bases). This CDR3 has 18 amino acids. V was cut by 6 bases and J by 0 bases, with 22 bases left in between. Germline CDR1 is SGHDT and CDR2 is YYEEEE. The CDR3 spells CASTPRWGESFSGNTIYF. DNA of the CDR3: TGTGCCAGCACCCCTAGATGGGGGGAGAGCTTCTCTGGAAACACCATATATTTT.

The V gene is TRBV30, the J gene TRBJ1-4; TRBD1 might be the D (5 bases). Trimming took off 1 base at V and 7 bases at J, with 10 bases between the two ends. CDR3 size: 13 residues. Germline V lookup: CDR1 GTSNPN, CDR2 SVGIG (reference sequence). CDR3: CAWSEGSREKLFF. In nucleotides, the CDR3 is TGTGCCTGGAGTGAGGGGAGTCGTGAAAAACTGTTTTTT.

The chain has TRBV19 and TRBJ2-1; D is uncertain. The germline V gene encodes CDR1 LNHDA and CDR2 SQIVND (reference sequence). V lost 6 bases, J lost 0 bases, and 12 bases lay in between. The CDR3 has 15 residues. The CDR3 reads CASSPDVSSYNEQFF. CDR3 in DNA: TGTGCCAGTAGCCCGGACGTAAGCTCCTACAATGAGCAGTTCTTC. Based on the CDR3 plus reference TRBV19 and TRBJ2-1, the full variable domain is DGGITQSPKYLFRKEGQNVTLSCEQNLNHDAMYWYRQDPGQGLRLIYYSQIVNDFQKGDIAEGYSVSREKKESFPLTVTSAQKNPTAFYLCASSPDVSSYNEQFFGPGTRLTVL.

This chain uses TRBV10-3 with TRBJ2-7; D is possibly TRBD1 or TRBD2 (5 bases each). The CDR3 loop spans 15 amino acids. CDR1 and CDR2 from the germline V gene are ENHRY and SYGVKD. Trimming pared 2 bases from V and 2 bases from J, leaving 13 bases between. This chain's CDR3 is CAISEGAPGPYEQYV. The CDR3 DNA is TGTGCCATCAGTGAGGGGGCGCCGGGGCCCTACGAGCAGTACGTC.

CDR3 sequence: CASSQQGAFGGGAFF. CDR3 sequence (DNA): TGTGCCAGCAGCCAGCAGGGGGCCTTTGGTGGAGGAGCTTTCTTT. The chain carries TRBV14 and TRBJ1-1; TRBD1 matches at 8 bases. Germline CDR1 reads SGHDN; CDR2 reads FVKESK. V was pared by 3 bases and J by 10 bases, with 13 bases of the junction left unmatched. CDR3 length: 15 residues.

The chain uses TRBV19 and TRBJ1-6, with D tentatively TRBD1 (6 bases). Germline V CDR1 and CDR2: LNHDA, SQIVND (reference sequence). This CDR3 contains 17 residues. The germline V and J ends were trimmed by 0 bases and 7 bases, with 16 bases remaining between them. This CDR3 reads CASSIDLAGARNSPLHF. The CDR3 nucleotides are TGTGCCAGTAGTATAGATCTAGCAGGGGCCAGGAATTCACCCCTCCACTTT.

V gene TRBV14 combines with J gene TRBJ1-2, with 7 positions matching TRBD1. The CDR3 has 15 amino acids. V trimming: 1 base; J trimming: 6 bases; junction bases outside the gene matches: 8. Germline CDR1 is SGHDN and CDR2 is FVKESK. In nucleotides, the CDR3 is TGTGCCAGCAGCCAAGTAGTTACAGGGGAGGATGGCTACACCTTC. This codes for CASSQVVTGEDGYTF.